This record covers a single T cell receptor (beta chain). Other nucleotide sequences in the sample specify the same CDR3. This sample is drawn from a study of memory CD4+ T cells and cytomegalovirus serostatus. Germline V CDR1 and CDR2: LNHDA, SQIVND (reference sequence). Trimming removed 4 bases from V and 0 bases from J, with 1 base in between. The CDR3 loop spans 11 amino acids. Clones were sequenced by immunoSEQ multiplex PCR, and TCRdb holds only the in-frame ones, with some missing. The data show about 92,000 clones, 75% to 85% seen once. Single viable CD3+CD4+CD8-CD45RO+ cells were sorted as the memory CD4+ T cells.

The clonotype was recovered from an adult in good health and CMV-seropositive. The material sequenced was memory CD4+ T cells from blood. This chain uses TRBV19 with TRBJ2-7; no reliable D call. CDR3 in amino acids: CASSNSYEQYF. Written as DNA, the CDR3 is TGTGCCAGTAGTAACTCCTACGAGCAGTACTTC.